This is a list of T cell receptor beta chains from one sample in a study of CD8 T cells in Susac syndrome. TCRdb re-called the immunoSEQ multiplex PCR reads through MiXCR, storing one row per CDR3 protein. The table records tens of thousands of distinct CDR3 sequences, over 90% of them present only once. The material sequenced was CD4+ T cells from PBMCs. The receptors were gathered from a human donor with multiple sclerosis. The CDR3 runs from the conserved cysteine through the conserved F or W. The D gene is left open where the match is weak. A row's size may be missing; if present it is once, few, many or a size class.

CDR3nt,CDR3aa,v_gene,j_gene,d_gene,abundance
TGTGCCAGCAGTGATCCGGGCGGGGGGTTCGGTGAAAAACTGTTTTTT,CASSDPGGGFGEKLFF,TRBV6-1,TRBJ1-4,.,.
TGCGCCAGCAGCCGAGGACTAGCGGGGGGCCCGATCCCCACAGATACGCAGTATTTT,CASSRGLAGGPIPTDTQYF,TRBV4-1,TRBJ2-3,TRBD2,.
TGTGCCAGCAGCTTAGCTACGACAGGACGAGATACGCAGTATTTT,CASSLATTGRDTQYF,TRBV7-9,TRBJ2-3,.,.
TGTGCCAGCAGCTTCGGGGGACGCTCCTACAATGAGCAGTTCTTC,CASSFGGRSYNEQFF,TRBV7-2,TRBJ2-1,.,once
TGTGCCAGCAGCGCCACCCGCGCGAATGAAAAACTGTTTTTT,CASSATRANEKLFF,TRBV11-2,TRBJ1-4,.,.
TGCGCCAGCAGCTACGGGACTAGCGGAAACTACGAGCAGTACTTC,CASSYGTSGNYEQYF,TRBV5-1,TRBJ2-7,TRBD2,.
TGTGCCAGCAGGGGGAAGTCCTACAATGAGCAGTTCTTC,CASRGKSYNEQFF,TRBV11-3,TRBJ2-1,.,.
TGTGCCAGCCAACGCAGTATAGCGAGCTACGAGCAGTACTTC,CASQRSIASYEQYF,TRBV6-6,TRBJ2-7,.,.
TGCGCCAGCAGCACTACTGGAAGCGGAGGCACAGATACGCAGTATTTT,CASSTTGSGGTDTQYF,TRBV5-1,TRBJ2-3,.,.
TGTGCCAGCAGCTTAGAGGAGGGGACCAACTACGAGCAGTACTTC,CASSLEEGTNYEQYF,TRBV7-2,TRBJ2-7,.,.
TGTGCCAGCAGTTCGCCCGGCCCAGGAGCGGGGGGCCGGGAGACCCAGTACTTC,CASSSPGPGAGGRETQYF,TRBV6-2/TRBV6-3,TRBJ2-5,TRBD2,.
TGCGCCAGCAGCCAAGATTCCGGTGCGGGGTGGGAGACCCAGTACTTC,CASSQDSGAGWETQYF,TRBV4-1,TRBJ2-5,.,.
TGCGCCAGCAGCCCGGGAAGGATTTCGGGCAATCAGCCCCAGCATTTT,CASSPGRISGNQPQHF,TRBV4-1,TRBJ1-5,.,.
TGTGCCAGCAGCTCGCACAGGGTCACCTACGAGCAGTACTTC,CASSSHRVTYEQYF,TRBV2,TRBJ2-7,.,.
TGCAGTGCTGAAACCAGGGACAGTAGCACAGATACGCAGTATTTT,CSAETRDSSTDTQYF,TRBV20-1,TRBJ2-3,TRBD1,.
TGCAGTGCTACATCAGGTTTTTTGTACGAGCAGTACTTC,CSATSGFLYEQYF,TRBV20-1,TRBJ2-7,.,.